Reported below is one TCR beta chain. Its antigen is undetermined. The CDR3 runs to 13 residues. The germline V gene encodes CDR1 KGHSH and CDR2 LQKENI. The data originate from a study of monozygotic twins with inflammatory bowel disease. Using the 5' RACE reads, TCRdb records one entry per CDR3 protein without DNA. This table holds 400,000 or so distinct CDR3 sequences. Regarding the study as a whole: Twin pairs that were concordant did not differ from discordant pairs in repertoire similarity, possibly from limited power.

This sequence originates from a human donor with ulcerative colitis or Crohn's disease, or a healthy co-twin of an affected twin (not recorded which). Sequencing used blood. The chain joins TRBV18 to TRBJ2-3. CDR3 sequence reads: CASSPMKADTQYF.